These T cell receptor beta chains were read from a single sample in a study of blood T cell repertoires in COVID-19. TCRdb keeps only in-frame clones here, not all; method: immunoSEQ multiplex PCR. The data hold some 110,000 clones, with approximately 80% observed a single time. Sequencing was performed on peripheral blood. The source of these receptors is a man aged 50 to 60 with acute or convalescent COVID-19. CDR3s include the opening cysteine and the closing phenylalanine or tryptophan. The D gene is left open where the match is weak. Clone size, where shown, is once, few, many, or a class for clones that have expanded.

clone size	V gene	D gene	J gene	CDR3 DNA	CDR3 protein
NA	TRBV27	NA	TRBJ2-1	TGTGCCAGCAGTTCCAACAATGAGCAGTTCTTC	CASSSNNEQFF
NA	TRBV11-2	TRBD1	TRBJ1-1	TGTGCCAGCAGCTTCCCGACAGGGGCTGAAGCTTTCTTT	CASSFPTGAEAFF
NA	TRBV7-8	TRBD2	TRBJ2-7	TGTGCCAGCAGCTTCGTAGAAATGGGGCCGGGGGGCGAGCAGTACTTC	CASSFVEMGPGGEQYF
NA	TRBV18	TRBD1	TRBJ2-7	TGTGCCAGCTCACCACCTTCCCAGGGGGCGGGCGAGCAGTACTTC	CASSPPSQGAGEQYF
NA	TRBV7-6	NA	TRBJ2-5	TGTGCCAGCAGGGAATCGGGTTTCCAAGAGACCCAGTACTTC	CASRESGFQETQYF
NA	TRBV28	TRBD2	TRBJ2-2	TGTGCCAGCAGTGATTATTGGGGACTAGCGGGTTCGAACACCGGGGAGCTGTTTTTT	CASSDYWGLAGSNTGELFF
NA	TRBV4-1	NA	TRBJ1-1	TGCGCCAGCAGCCCCCCGCTACGGGGAATGAACACTGAAGCTTTCTTT	CASSPPLRGMNTEAFF
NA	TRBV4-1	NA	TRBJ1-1	TGCGCCAGCAGCCAAGAGCAGGCCGCTGAAGCTTTCTTT	CASSQEQAAEAFF
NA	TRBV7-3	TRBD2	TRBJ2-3	TGTGCCAGCTCACGACTAGCGGGAGGAGGCACAGATACGCAGTATTTT	CASSRLAGGGTDTQYF
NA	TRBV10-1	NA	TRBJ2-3	TGCGCCAGCAGTGAGCCCGGTTCGTGGGAGCCAGATACGCAGTATTTT	CASSEPGSWEPDTQYF
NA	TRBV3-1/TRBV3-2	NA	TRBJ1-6	TGTGCCAGCAGCTACGACAGGTTCCTCCACTTT	CASSYDRFLHF
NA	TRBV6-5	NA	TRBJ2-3	TGTGCCAGCACTCTCAACCCTCAAGCAGCGGATACGCAGTATTTT	CASTLNPQAADTQYF
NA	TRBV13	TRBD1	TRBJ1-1	TGTGCCAGCAGTCGATCAGGGGGGAACACTGAAGCTTTCTTT	CASSRSGGNTEAFF
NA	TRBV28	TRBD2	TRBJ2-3	TGTGCCAGCAGTTCATCCCAAGCGGGAGCCGAGAAAGTCACGCAGTATTTT	CASSSSQAGAEKVTQYF
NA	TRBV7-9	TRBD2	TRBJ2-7	TGTGCCAGCAGCTTCGGCGGGGGGGGCGGCATGTACGAGCAGTACTTC	CASSFGGGGGMYEQYF
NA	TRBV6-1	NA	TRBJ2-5	TGTGCCAGCAGTGACACGGTCACAGGCGGAGAGACCCAGTACTTC	CASSDTVTGGETQYF
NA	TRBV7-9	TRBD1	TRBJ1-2	TGTGCCAGCAGACACCAGGGACAGGGGGTTGGGGCTGGCTACACCTTC	CASRHQGQGVGAGYTF
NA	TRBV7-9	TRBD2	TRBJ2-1	TGTGCCAGCTACTCCCCGGGACTAGCGGGGGGGCACCACAATGAGCAGTTCTTC	CASYSPGLAGGHHNEQFF
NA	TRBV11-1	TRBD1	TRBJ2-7	TGTGCCAGCAGCGCCGGACAGGGGGGGTACGAGCAGTACTTC	CASSAGQGGYEQYF
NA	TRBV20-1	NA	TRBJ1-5	TGCAGTGCTAGTGGCTGGACACATAATCAGCCCCAGCATTTT	CSASGWTHNQPQHF
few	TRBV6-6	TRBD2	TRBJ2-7	TGTGCCAGCACCCTGACTAGCGGGAGCCACGAGCAGTACTTC	CASTLTSGSHEQYF
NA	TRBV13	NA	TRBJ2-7	TGTGCCAGCAGCGCTACCGGCCGGGGGGCCTCCTACGAGCAGTACTTC	CASSATGRGASYEQYF
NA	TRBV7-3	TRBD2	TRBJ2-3	TGTGCCAGCAGCTTAGCGGGGGTTACAGATACGCAGTATTTT	CASSLAGVTDTQYF
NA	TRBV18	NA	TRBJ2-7	TGTGCCAGCTCACGACAGGATTGGGGCGAGCAGTACTTC	CASSRQDWGEQYF
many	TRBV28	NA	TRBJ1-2	TGTGCCAGCAGTTCCGGGGAATTGACAGGCCGCGGCTACACCTTC	CASSSGELTGRGYTF
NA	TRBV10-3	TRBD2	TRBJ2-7	TGTGCCATCAGGGGGACTAGCGGGAGGAGCTCCTACGAGCAGTACTTC	CAIRGTSGRSSYEQYF
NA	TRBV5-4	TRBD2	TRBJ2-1	TGTGCCAGCAGCCCGACTAGCGGGAGCTATGAGCAGTTCTTC	CASSPTSGSYEQFF
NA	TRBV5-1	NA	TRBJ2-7	TGCGCCAGCAGCAAGTATGGAGGCGATTCCTACGAGCAGTACTTC	CASSKYGGDSYEQYF
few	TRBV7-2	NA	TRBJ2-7	TGTGCCAGCAGCGTCTCACACCGGGACTGGTCTTATGAGCAGTACTTC	CASSVSHRDWSYEQYF
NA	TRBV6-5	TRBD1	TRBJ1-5	TGTGCCAGCAGTCCCGGGACAGGGGCGTATCAGCCCCAGCATTTT	CASSPGTGAYQPQHF
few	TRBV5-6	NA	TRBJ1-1	TGTGCCAGCAGCTTGGTTGACGGGTGGGTTCTCATGAACACTGAAGCTTTCTTT	CASSLVDGWVLMNTEAFF
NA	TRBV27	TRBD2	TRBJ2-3	TGTGCCAGCAGTTTCACTAGCGGGGGGTGGTATTTT	CASSFTSGGWYF
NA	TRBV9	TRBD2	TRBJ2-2	TGTGCCAGCAGCGTAGGACTAGCGGGCAACACCGGGGAGCTGTTTTTT	CASSVGLAGNTGELFF
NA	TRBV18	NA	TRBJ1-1	TGTGCCAGCTCACTTCAGGGTCTTAACACTGAAGCTTTCTTT	CASSLQGLNTEAFF
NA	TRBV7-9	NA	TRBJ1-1	TGTGCCAGCAGCTTATCGTTCATTAGTACTGAAGCTTTCTTT	CASSLSFISTEAFF
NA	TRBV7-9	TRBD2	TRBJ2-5	TGTGCCAGCAGCTGGGGGACTAGCGCACAAGAGACCCAGTACTTC	CASSWGTSAQETQYF
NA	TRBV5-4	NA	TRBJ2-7	TGTGCCCGCAGCTTGTTGTCCGGGGTGGGGGGGGGCAACGAGCAGTACTTC	CARSLLSGVGGGNEQYF
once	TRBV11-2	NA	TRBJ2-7	TGTGCCAGCAGCTTCGGGTGGCGGGCCTACGAGCAGTACTTC	CASSFGWRAYEQYF
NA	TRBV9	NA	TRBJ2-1	TGTGCCAGCAGCGTAGTAGGCAGGGTGGACGCTGAGCAGTTCTTC	CASSVVGRVDAEQFF
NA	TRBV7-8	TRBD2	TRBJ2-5	TGTGCCAGCAGCTCAGGTTTAGCGGGAGTTGAGACCCGGTACTTC	CASSSGLAGVETRYF
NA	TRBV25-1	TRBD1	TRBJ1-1	TGTGCCAGCAGTGAATGGACAGGGGGCCGGTCTGAAGCTTTCTTT	CASSEWTGGRSEAFF
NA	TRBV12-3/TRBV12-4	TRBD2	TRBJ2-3	TGTGCCAGCAGCCTCCTGAGAGCGGGAGAAGTGTATTTT	CASSLLRAGEVYF
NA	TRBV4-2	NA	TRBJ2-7	TGTGCCAGCAGCCAAGATCCTCAGGACAGGGAGGGCTACGAGCAGTACTTC	CASSQDPQDREGYEQYF
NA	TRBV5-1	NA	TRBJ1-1	TGCGCCAGCAGCTTGGATGGCAGATTGAACACTGAAGCTTTCTTT	CASSLDGRLNTEAFF
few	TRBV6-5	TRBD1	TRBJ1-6	TGTGCCAGCAGAGACAGGGGTCTAAGGGATTCACCCCTCCACTTT	CASRDRGLRDSPLHF
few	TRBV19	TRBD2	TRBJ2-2	TGTGCCAGTAGAACGGGGGGAAACACCGGGGAGCTGTTTTTT	CASRTGGNTGELFF
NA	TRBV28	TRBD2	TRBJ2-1	TGTGCCAGCAGTTTATTATCCTGGGATACCGGGGTAGCGGGAGTTACCTACAATGAGCAGTTCTTC	CASSLLSWDTGVAGVTYNEQFF
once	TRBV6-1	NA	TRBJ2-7	TGTGCCAGCAGTGAAAACAGCTTATCCGAGCAGTACTTC	CASSENSLSEQYF
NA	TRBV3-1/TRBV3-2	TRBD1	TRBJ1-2	TGTGCCAGCAGCCAGACAGGGATTGGAGGCTACACCTTC	CASSQTGIGGYTF
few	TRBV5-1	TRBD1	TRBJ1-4	TGCGCCAGCAGCTCTGGACAGGTTGCAACTAATGAAAAACTGTTTTTT	CASSSGQVATNEKLFF
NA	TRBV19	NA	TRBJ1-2	TGTGCCAGTAGCTCGGAGGCCTATGGCTACACCTTC	CASSSEAYGYTF